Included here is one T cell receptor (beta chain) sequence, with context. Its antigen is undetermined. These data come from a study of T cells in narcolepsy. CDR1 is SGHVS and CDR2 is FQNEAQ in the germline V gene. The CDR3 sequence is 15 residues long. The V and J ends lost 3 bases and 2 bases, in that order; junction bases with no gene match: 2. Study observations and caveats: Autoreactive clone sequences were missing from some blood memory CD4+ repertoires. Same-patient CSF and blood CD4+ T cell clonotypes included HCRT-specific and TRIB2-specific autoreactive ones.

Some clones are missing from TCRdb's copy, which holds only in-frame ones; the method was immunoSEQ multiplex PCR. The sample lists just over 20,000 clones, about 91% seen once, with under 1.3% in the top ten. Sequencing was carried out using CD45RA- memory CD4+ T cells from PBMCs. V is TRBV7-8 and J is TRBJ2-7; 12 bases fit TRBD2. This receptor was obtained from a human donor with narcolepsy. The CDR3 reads CASSLGLAGAYEQYF. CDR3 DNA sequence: TGTGCCAGCAGCTTGGGACTAGCGGGTGCCTACGAGCAGTACTTC.